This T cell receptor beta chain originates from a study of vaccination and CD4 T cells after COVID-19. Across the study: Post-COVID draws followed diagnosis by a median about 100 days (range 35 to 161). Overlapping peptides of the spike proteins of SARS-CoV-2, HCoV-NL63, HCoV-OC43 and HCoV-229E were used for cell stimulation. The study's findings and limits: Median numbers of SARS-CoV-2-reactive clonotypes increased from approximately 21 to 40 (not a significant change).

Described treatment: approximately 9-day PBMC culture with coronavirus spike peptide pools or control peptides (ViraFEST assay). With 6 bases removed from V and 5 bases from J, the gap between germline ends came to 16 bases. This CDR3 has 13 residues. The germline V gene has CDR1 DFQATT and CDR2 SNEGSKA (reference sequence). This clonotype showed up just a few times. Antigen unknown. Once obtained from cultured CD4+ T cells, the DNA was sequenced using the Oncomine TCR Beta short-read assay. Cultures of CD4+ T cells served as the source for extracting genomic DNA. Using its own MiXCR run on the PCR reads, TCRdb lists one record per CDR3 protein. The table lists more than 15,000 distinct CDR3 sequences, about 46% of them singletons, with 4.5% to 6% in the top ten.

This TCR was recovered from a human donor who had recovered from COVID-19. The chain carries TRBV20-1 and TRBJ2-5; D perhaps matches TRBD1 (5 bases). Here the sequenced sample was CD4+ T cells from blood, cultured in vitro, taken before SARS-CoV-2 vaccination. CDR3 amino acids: CSALPRVEETQYF. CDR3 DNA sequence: TGCAGTGCCCTCCCCAGGGTTGAGGAGACCCAGTACTTC.